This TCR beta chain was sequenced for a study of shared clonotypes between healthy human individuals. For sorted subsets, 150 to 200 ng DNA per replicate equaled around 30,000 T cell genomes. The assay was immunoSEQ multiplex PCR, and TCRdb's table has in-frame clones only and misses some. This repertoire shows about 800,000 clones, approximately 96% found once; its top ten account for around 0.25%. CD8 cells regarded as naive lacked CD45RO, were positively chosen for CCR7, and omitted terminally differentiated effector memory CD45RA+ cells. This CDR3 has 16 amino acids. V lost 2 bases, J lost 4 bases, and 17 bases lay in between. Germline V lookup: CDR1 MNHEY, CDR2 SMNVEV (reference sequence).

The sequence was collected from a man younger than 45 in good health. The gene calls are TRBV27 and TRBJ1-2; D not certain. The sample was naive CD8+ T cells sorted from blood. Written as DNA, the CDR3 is TGTGCCAGCAGTTTACTGTCCAACATCGGAGGCTATGGCTACACCTTC. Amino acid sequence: CASSLLSNIGGYGYTF.